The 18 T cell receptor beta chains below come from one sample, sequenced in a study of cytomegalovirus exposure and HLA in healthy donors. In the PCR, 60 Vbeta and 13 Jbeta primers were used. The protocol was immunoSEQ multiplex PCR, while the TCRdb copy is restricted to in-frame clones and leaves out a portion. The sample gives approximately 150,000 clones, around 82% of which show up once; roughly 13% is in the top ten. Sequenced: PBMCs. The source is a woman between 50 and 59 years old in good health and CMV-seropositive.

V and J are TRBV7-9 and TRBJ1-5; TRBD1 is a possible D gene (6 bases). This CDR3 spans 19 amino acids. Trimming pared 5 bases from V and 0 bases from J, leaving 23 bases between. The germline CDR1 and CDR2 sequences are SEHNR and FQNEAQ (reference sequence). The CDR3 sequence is CASSPGARGPADSNQPQHF. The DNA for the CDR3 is TGTGCCAGCAGCCCAGGGGCCAGGGGCCCCGCGGATAGCAATCAGCCCCAGCATTTT.

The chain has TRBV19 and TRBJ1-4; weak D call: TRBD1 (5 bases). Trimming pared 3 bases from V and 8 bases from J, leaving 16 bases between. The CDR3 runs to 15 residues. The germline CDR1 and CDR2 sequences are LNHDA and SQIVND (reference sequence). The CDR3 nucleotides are TGTGCCAGTAGTATGCAAGGGGCTACAACCGAAAAACTGTTTTTT. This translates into CASSMQGATTEKLFF.

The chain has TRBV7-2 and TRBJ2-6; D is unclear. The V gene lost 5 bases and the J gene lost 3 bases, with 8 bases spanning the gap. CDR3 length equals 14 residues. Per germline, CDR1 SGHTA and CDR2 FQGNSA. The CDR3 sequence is CASSTTGGANVLTF. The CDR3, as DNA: TGTGCCAGCAGCACTACTGGTGGGGCCAACGTCCTGACTTTC.

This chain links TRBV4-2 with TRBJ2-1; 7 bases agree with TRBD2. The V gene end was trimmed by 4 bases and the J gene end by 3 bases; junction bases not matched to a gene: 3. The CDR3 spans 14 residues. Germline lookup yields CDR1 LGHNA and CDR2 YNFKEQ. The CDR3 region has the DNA TGTGCCAGCAGCCGGGGGGGGGACTACAATGAGCAGTTCTTC. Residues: CASSRGGDYNEQFF.

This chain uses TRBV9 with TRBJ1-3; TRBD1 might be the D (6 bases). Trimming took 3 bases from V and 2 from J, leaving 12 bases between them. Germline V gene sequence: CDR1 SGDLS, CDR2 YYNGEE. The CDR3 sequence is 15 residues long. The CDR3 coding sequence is TGTGCCAGCAGCGCCTCAGGGGAACCTGGAAACACCATATATTTT. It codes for CASSASGEPGNTIYF.

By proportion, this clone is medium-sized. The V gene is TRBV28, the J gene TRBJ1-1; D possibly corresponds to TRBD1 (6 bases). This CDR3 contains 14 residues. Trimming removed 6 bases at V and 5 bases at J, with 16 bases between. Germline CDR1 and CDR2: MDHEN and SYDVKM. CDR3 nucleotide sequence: TGTGCCAGCAGCCTACAGGGTGGTCGGACTGAAGCTTTCTTT. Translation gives CASSLQGGRTEAFF.

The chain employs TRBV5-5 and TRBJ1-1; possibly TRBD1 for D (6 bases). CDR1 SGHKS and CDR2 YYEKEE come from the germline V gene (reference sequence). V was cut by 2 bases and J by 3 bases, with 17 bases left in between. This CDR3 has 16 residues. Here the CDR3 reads CASSFTRGRGYTEAFF. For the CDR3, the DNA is TGTGCCAGCAGCTTCACCCGTGGCAGGGGATACACTGAAGCTTTCTTT.

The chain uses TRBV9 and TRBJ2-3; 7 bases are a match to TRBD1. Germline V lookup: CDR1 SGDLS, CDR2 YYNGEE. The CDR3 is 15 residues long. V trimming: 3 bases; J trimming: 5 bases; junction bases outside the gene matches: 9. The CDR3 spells CASSERGLGIDTQYF. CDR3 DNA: TGTGCCAGCAGCGAGAGGGGGCTGGGAATAGATACGCAGTATTTT.

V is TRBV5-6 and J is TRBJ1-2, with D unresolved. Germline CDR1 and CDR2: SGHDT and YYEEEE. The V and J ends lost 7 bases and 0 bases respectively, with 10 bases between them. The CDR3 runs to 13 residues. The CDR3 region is CASWRTSNYGYTF. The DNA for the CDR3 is TGTGCCAGCTGGAGGACCTCTAACTATGGCTACACCTTC.

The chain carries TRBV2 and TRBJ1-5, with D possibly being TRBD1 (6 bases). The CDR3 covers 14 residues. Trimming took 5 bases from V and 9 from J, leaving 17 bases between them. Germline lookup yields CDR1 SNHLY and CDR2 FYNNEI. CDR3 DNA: TGTGCCAGCAGTCGGACAGCCGCCGGGGTGCCCCAGCATTTT. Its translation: CASSRTAAGVPQHF.

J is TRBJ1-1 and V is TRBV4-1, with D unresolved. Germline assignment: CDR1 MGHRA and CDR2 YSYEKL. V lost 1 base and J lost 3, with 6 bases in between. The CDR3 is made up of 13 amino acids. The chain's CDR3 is CASSQGPYTEAFF. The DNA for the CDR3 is TGCGCCAGCAGCCAAGGGCCTTACACTGAAGCTTTCTTT.

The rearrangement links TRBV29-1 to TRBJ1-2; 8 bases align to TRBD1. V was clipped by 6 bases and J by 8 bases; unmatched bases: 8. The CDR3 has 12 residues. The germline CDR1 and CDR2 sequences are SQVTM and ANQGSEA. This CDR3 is CSVFGQGEGYTF. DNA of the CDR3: TGCAGCGTGTTCGGACAGGGAGAAGGCTACACCTTC.

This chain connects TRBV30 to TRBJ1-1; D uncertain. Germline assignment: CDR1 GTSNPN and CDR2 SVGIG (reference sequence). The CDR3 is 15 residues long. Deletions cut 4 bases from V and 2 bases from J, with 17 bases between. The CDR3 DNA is TGTGCCTGGAATAAGGAGGGCACCCCTAACACTGAAGCTTTCTTT. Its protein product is CAWNKEGTPNTEAFF.

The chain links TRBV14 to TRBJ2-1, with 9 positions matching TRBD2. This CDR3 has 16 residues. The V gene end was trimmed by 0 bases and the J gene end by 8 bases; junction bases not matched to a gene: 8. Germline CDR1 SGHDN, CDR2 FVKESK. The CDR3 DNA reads TGTGCCAGCAGCCAAGAAAAGGGGACTAGCTTTGATGAGCAGTTCTTC. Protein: CASSQEKGTSFDEQFF.

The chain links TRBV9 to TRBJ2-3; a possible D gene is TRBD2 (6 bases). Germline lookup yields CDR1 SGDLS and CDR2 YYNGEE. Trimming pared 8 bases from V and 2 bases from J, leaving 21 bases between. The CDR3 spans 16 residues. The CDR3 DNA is TGTGCCAGTGGCAGATCTCTAGCGCGGATCACAGATACGCAGTATTTT. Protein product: CASGRSLARITDTQYF.

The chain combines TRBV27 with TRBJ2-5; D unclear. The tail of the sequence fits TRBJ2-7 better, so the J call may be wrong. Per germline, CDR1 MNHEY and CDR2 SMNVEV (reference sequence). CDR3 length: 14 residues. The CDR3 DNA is TGTGCCAGCAGTTTAAACGGCCTAGGCTACGAGCAGTACTTC. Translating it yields CASSLNGLGYEQYF.

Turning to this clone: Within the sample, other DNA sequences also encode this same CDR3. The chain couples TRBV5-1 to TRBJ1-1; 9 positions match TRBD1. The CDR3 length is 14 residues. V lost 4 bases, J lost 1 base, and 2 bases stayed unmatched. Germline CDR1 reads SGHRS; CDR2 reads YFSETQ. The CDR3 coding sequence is TGCGCCAGCAGCCCGGGACAGGGGAACACTGAAGCTTTCTTT. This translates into CASSPGQGNTEAFF.

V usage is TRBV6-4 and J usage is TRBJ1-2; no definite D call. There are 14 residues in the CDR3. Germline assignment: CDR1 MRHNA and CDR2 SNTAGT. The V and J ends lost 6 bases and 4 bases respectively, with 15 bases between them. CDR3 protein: CASRPFVGSYGYTF. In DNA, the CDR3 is TGTGCCAGCAGACCGTTTGTCGGGAGCTATGGCTACACCTTC.